This is a list of T cell receptor beta chains from one sample in a study of graft-versus-host responses after intestinal transplantation. Measured with immunoSEQ multiplex PCR; TCRdb has only the in-frame clones, and not every one. The table includes approximately 5,700 clones, about 76% detected once. This specimen was ileum tissue, taken roughly 32 weeks after intestinal transplant. These receptors were collected from a human patient who received an intestinal transplant, so some T cells may come from the graft donor. The CDR3 runs from the conserved cysteine through the conserved F or W. The order of the fields is clone size, D gene, V gene, J gene, CDR3 DNA, CDR3 protein. A D gene is named only where the DNA matches it firmly. Not every row has a clone size; where given, it reads once, few, many or a size class.

clone size: -; D gene: -; V gene: TRBV30; J gene: TRBJ1-2; CDR3 DNA: TGTGCCTGGAGCGCAGGGCAGGGTGGCCACACCTTC; CDR3 protein: CAWSAGQGGHTF
clone size: -; D gene: -; V gene: TRBV10-3; J gene: TRBJ1-1; CDR3 DNA: TGTGCCATCAGTGACCTCACGAGGACTGAAGCTTTCTTT; CDR3 protein: CAISDLTRTEAFF
clone size: -; D gene: -; V gene: TRBV19; J gene: TRBJ2-7; CDR3 DNA: TGTGCCAGTAGTCCCCAGGAAACCACCTACGAGCAGTACTTC; CDR3 protein: CASSPQETTYEQYF
clone size: -; D gene: -; V gene: TRBV14; J gene: TRBJ1-1; CDR3 DNA: TGTGCCAGCAGCTGGGGAACAGGGACTGAAGCTTTCTTT; CDR3 protein: CASSWGTGTEAFF
clone size: -; D gene: -; V gene: TRBV6-1; J gene: TRBJ1-5; CDR3 DNA: TGTGCCAGCAGTGAAGCGCTCGGGGGGCCCCGGCAGCCCCAGCATTTT; CDR3 protein: CASSEALGGPRQPQHF
clone size: -; D gene: -; V gene: TRBV28; J gene: TRBJ2-1; CDR3 DNA: TGTGCCAGCAGGCCACAGGCAAATGAGCAGTTCTTC; CDR3 protein: CASRPQANEQFF
clone size: -; D gene: TRBD2; V gene: TRBV6-6; J gene: TRBJ2-7; CDR3 DNA: TGTGCCAGCAGTTATACCGGGGGGGGAGGCAACGAGCAGTACTTC; CDR3 protein: CASSYTGGGGNEQYF
clone size: -; D gene: -; V gene: TRBV6-4; J gene: TRBJ1-1; CDR3 DNA: TGTGCCAGCAGGAAGGACGGAGCAAACACTGAAGCTTTCTTT; CDR3 protein: CASRKDGANTEAFF
clone size: -; D gene: TRBD2; V gene: TRBV4-3; J gene: TRBJ2-7; CDR3 DNA: TGCGCCAGCAGATTACTCGGCGGGGGCTCCTACGAGCAGTACTTC; CDR3 protein: CASRLLGGGSYEQYF
clone size: -; D gene: -; V gene: TRBV9; J gene: TRBJ2-2; CDR3 DNA: TGTGCCAGCAGCGTAGTGTCAACGAACACCGGGGAGCTGTTTTTT; CDR3 protein: CASSVVSTNTGELFF
clone size: -; D gene: -; V gene: TRBV27; J gene: TRBJ1-2; CDR3 DNA: TGTGCCAGCTCTCGGGGACATAACTATGGCTACACCTTC; CDR3 protein: CASSRGHNYGYTF
clone size: few; D gene: TRBD1; V gene: TRBV7-3; J gene: TRBJ2-2; CDR3 DNA: TGTGCCAGCAGCTTTCGGGGGACAGGGGTGACCGGGGAGCTGTTTTTT; CDR3 protein: CASSFRGTGVTGELFF
clone size: -; D gene: -; V gene: TRBV7-4; J gene: TRBJ2-1; CDR3 DNA: TGTGCCAGCAGCTCGACGATGGTAAGCTCCTACAATGAGCAGTTCTTC; CDR3 protein: CASSSTMVSSYNEQFF
clone size: -; D gene: -; V gene: TRBV9; J gene: TRBJ1-3; CDR3 DNA: TGTGCCAGCAGCGCCCCGAACCGGGGAGGAAACACCATATATTTT; CDR3 protein: CASSAPNRGGNTIYF
clone size: -; D gene: -; V gene: TRBV4-2; J gene: TRBJ2-1; CDR3 DNA: TGTGCCAGCACCGTTGGCAATGAGCAGTTCTTC; CDR3 protein: CASTVGNEQFF
clone size: -; D gene: -; V gene: TRBV5-8; J gene: TRBJ2-7; CDR3 DNA: TGTGCCAGCAGCTTGGAAGGTGGGCACGGGACACTTACCTACGAGCAGTACTTC; CDR3 protein: CASSLEGGHGTLTYEQYF
clone size: -; D gene: TRBD1; V gene: TRBV5-5; J gene: TRBJ1-1; CDR3 DNA: TGTGCCAGCAGCTTGGCGGACAGGGGGAACACTGAAGCTTTCTTT; CDR3 protein: CASSLADRGNTEAFF
clone size: -; D gene: -; V gene: TRBV19; J gene: TRBJ1-5; CDR3 DNA: TGTGCCAGTGGAAGTCGCGGGCCCCAGCATTTT; CDR3 protein: CASGSRGPQHF
clone size: -; D gene: TRBD1; V gene: TRBV29-1; J gene: TRBJ2-7; CDR3 DNA: TGCAGCGTCGCACCGGGACAGGGTATCGCCGAGCAGTACTTC; CDR3 protein: CSVAPGQGIAEQYF
clone size: -; D gene: TRBD1; V gene: TRBV2; J gene: TRBJ1-2; CDR3 DNA: TGTGCCAGCCGTCAGGACAGGGCGAATGGCTACACCTTC; CDR3 protein: CASRQDRANGYTF
clone size: -; D gene: -; V gene: TRBV19; J gene: TRBJ1-1; CDR3 DNA: TGTGCCAGTAGTATAGGACACCTTTCGAACACTGAAGCTTTCTTT; CDR3 protein: CASSIGHLSNTEAFF
clone size: -; D gene: TRBD1; V gene: TRBV4-1; J gene: TRBJ2-7; CDR3 DNA: TGTGCCAGCAGCCAAGATGGCCCGGACAGGGCTAACGAGCAGTACTTC; CDR3 protein: CASSQDGPDRANEQYF
clone size: once; D gene: -; V gene: TRBV19; J gene: TRBJ1-6; CDR3 DNA: TGTGCCAGTAGTCCCACTACAGCGAGCTCCTATAATTCACCCCTCCACTTT; CDR3 protein: CASSPTTASSYNSPLHF
clone size: -; D gene: -; V gene: TRBV7-9; J gene: TRBJ1-4; CDR3 DNA: TGTGCCAGCAGCTTTGGACCCTTCGAAAAACTGTTTTTT; CDR3 protein: CASSFGPFEKLFF
clone size: -; D gene: TRBD1; V gene: TRBV4-1; J gene: TRBJ1-1; CDR3 DNA: TGCGCCAGCAGCCAAAAGACGAGGACAGGGGTAAGCGAAGCTTTCTTT; CDR3 protein: CASSQKTRTGVSEAFF
clone size: -; D gene: -; V gene: TRBV5-1; J gene: TRBJ2-6; CDR3 DNA: TGCGCCAGCAGCTTGGCAATCTCTGGGGCCAACGTCCTGACTTTC; CDR3 protein: CASSLAISGANVLTF
clone size: few; D gene: -; V gene: TRBV5-1; J gene: TRBJ2-2; CDR3 DNA: TGCGCCAGCAGCTTGGAGGCGCTTAGCGTTGCCGGGGAGCTGTTTTTT; CDR3 protein: CASSLEALSVAGELFF
clone size: -; D gene: TRBD2; V gene: TRBV18; J gene: TRBJ2-3; CDR3 DNA: TGTGCCAGCTCACCGGAGCGGGGGGGCTATTCGGATACGCAGTATTTT; CDR3 protein: CASSPERGGYSDTQYF
clone size: -; D gene: -; V gene: TRBV11-2; J gene: TRBJ1-5; CDR3 DNA: TGTGCCAGCAGGAGGGACTTATATAGCAATCAGCCCCAGCATTTT; CDR3 protein: CASRRDLYSNQPQHF
clone size: -; D gene: -; V gene: TRBV29-1; J gene: TRBJ1-4; CDR3 DNA: TGCAGCGCCGTATCTCTGGGTGAAAAACTGTTTTTT; CDR3 protein: CSAVSLGEKLFF
clone size: -; D gene: TRBD1; V gene: TRBV6-5; J gene: TRBJ1-2; CDR3 DNA: TGTGCCAGCAGTAGGGACAGGGGCTTCTATGGCTACACCTTC; CDR3 protein: CASSRDRGFYGYTF
clone size: few; D gene: TRBD2; V gene: TRBV7-2; J gene: TRBJ2-1; CDR3 DNA: TGTGCCAGCAGCTTATTGTCTAGCGGGGGGGCGGGTCAGTTCTTC; CDR3 protein: CASSLLSSGGAGQFF
clone size: few; D gene: TRBD2; V gene: TRBV7-6; J gene: TRBJ2-2; CDR3 DNA: TGTGCCAGCACTTTGGGGCACGGGGGGGACACCGGGGAGCTGTTTTTT; CDR3 protein: CASTLGHGGDTGELFF
clone size: -; D gene: -; V gene: TRBV6-1; J gene: TRBJ2-1; CDR3 DNA: TGTGCCAGCAGTTTCGGAGGGGGCGGCAATGAGCAGTTCTTC; CDR3 protein: CASSFGGGGNEQFF
clone size: -; D gene: -; V gene: TRBV6-5; J gene: TRBJ2-3; CDR3 DNA: TGTGCCAGCAGTTCTACCTGGGCAGGGGAAACAGATACGCAGTATTTT; CDR3 protein: CASSSTWAGETDTQYF
clone size: few; D gene: -; V gene: TRBV5-6; J gene: TRBJ2-7; CDR3 DNA: TGTGCCAGCATCGCCAGAGGGACCGCCCGGTCCGACGAGCAGTACTTC; CDR3 protein: CASIARGTARSDEQYF
clone size: -; D gene: -; V gene: TRBV7-8; J gene: TRBJ1-5; CDR3 DNA: TGTGCCAGCAGCTTAGGTGGCGGCAGTCAGCCCCAGCATTTT; CDR3 protein: CASSLGGGSQPQHF
clone size: -; D gene: -; V gene: TRBV5-1; J gene: TRBJ1-5; CDR3 DNA: TGCGCCAGCAGCCCCGGAGATAATAGCAATCAGCCCCAGCATTTT; CDR3 protein: CASSPGDNSNQPQHF
clone size: -; D gene: -; V gene: TRBV21-1; J gene: TRBJ2-5; CDR3 DNA: TGTGCCATCAAAAACGGAGATAAGCTAGCGGGGGCTCCGGGGGAGACCCAGTACTTC; CDR3 protein: CAIKNGDKLAGAPGETQYF
clone size: large; D gene: -; V gene: TRBV27; J gene: TRBJ1-6; CDR3 DNA: TGTGCCAGCAGTTTAAACAGATATAATTCACCCCTCCACTTT; CDR3 protein: CASSLNRYNSPLHF
clone size: -; D gene: TRBD2; V gene: TRBV5-1; J gene: TRBJ2-3; CDR3 DNA: TGCGCCAGCAGCCCCGTTGCTCGTCTAGCGGGGGGGGGAGATACGCAGTATTTT; CDR3 protein: CASSPVARLAGGGDTQYF
clone size: -; D gene: TRBD1; V gene: TRBV7-6; J gene: TRBJ2-2; CDR3 DNA: TGTGCCAGCAGCCGGACAGGGGCCGGGGAGCTGTTTTTT; CDR3 protein: CASSRTGAGELFF